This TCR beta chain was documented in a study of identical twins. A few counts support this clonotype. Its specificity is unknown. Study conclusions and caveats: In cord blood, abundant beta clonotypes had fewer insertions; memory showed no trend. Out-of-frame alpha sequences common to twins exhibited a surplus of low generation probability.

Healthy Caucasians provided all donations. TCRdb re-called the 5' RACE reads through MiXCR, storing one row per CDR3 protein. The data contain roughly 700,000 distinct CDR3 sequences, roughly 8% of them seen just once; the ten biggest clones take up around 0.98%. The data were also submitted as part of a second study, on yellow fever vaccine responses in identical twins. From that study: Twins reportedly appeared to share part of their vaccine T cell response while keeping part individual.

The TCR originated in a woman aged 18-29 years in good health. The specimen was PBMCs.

CDR3 nucleotide sequence: TGCAGTGCTAGAGATAGGCGGGGGAATCAGCCCCAGCATTTT. It codes for CSARDRRGNQPQHF. The rearrangement uses TRBV20-1 and TRBJ1-5; D is possibly TRBD1 (5 bases). This CDR3 spans 14 amino acids. The germline CDR1 and CDR2 sequences are DFQATT and SNEGSKA (reference sequence). V dropped 0 bases and J dropped 4 bases, with 10 bases sitting between them.